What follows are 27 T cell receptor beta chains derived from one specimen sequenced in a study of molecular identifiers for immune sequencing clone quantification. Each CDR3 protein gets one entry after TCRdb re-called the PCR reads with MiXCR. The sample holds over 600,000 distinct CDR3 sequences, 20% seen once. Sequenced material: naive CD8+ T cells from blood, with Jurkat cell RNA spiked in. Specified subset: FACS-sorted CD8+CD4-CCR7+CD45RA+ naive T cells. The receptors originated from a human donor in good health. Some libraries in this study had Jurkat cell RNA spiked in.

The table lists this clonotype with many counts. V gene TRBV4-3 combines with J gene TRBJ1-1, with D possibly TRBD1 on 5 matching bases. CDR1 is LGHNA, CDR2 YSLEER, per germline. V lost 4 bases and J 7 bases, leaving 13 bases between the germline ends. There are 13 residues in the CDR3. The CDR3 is CASSRDSGSEAFF. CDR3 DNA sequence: TGCGCCAGCAGCCGCGACAGCGGGAGTGAAGCTTTCTTT.

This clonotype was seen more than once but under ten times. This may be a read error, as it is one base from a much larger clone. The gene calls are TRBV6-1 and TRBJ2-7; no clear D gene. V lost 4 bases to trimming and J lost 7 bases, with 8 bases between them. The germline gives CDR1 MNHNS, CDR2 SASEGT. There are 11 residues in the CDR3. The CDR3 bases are TGTGCCAGCAGTGTAATGGGAGAGCAGTACTTC. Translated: CASSVMGEQYF.

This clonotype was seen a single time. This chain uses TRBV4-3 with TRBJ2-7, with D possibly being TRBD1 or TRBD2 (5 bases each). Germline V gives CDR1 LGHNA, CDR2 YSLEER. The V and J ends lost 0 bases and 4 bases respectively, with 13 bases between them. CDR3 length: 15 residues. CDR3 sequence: CASSQDGGVVYEQYF. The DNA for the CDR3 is TGCGCCAGCAGCCAAGATGGGGGAGTCGTTTACGAGCAGTACTTC.

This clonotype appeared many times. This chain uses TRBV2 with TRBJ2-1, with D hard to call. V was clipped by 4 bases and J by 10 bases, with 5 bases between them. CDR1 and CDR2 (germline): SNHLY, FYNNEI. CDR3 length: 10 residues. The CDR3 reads CASSGAEQFF. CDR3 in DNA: TGTGCCAGCAGTGGGGCGGAGCAGTTCTTC.

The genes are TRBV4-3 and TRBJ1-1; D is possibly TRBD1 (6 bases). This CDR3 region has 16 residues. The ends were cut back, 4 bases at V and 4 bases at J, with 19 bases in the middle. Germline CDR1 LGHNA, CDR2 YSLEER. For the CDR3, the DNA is TGCGCCAGCAGCCGAGAAGGTTTAGGGGGGAGCACTGAAGCTTTCTTT. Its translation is CASSREGLGGSTEAFF.

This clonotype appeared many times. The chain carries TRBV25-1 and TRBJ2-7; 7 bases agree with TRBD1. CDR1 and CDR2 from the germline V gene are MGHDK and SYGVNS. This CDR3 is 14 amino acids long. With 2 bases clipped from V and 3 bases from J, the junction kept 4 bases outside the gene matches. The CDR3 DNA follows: TGTGCCAGCAGTGAAACAGGGGATTACTACGAGCAGTACTTC. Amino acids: CASSETGDYYEQYF.

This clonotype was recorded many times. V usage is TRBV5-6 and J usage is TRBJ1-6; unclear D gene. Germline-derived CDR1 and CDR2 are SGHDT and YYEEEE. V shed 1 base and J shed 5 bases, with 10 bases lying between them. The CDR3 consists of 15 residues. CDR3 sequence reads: CASSLRHGNNSPLHF. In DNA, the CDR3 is TGTGCCAGCAGCTTGCGTCACGGGAATAATTCACCCCTCCACTTT.

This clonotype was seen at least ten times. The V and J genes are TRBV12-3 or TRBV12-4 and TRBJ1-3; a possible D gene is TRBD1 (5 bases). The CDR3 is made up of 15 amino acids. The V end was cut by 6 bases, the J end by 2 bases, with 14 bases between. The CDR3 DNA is TGTGCCAGCAGGGTGGACATCTTAGCTGGAAACACCATATATTTT. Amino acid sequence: CASRVDILAGNTIYF.

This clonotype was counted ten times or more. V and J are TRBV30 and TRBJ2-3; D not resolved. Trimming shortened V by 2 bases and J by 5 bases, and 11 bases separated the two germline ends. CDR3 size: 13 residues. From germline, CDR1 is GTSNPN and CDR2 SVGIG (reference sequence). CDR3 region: CAWSPYVGDTQYF. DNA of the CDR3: TGTGCCTGGAGTCCCTATGTTGGAGATACGCAGTATTTT.

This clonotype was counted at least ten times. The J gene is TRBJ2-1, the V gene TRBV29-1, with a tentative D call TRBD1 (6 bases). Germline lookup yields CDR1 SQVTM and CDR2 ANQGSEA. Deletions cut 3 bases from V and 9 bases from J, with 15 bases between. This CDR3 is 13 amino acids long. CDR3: CSVDQTGTSEQFF. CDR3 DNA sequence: TGCAGCGTTGATCAGACAGGAACGAGTGAGCAGTTCTTC.

CDR3: CASSVEISGANVLTF. CDR3 nucleotide sequence: TGTGCCAGCAGCGTAGAGATCTCGGGGGCCAACGTCCTGACTTTC. The V gene is TRBV7-6, the J gene TRBJ2-6, with D unresolved. In germline, CDR1 is SGHVS, CDR2 FNYEAQ. This CDR3 comprises 15 residues. V was trimmed by 5 bases and J by 4 bases, leaving 12 bases between them.

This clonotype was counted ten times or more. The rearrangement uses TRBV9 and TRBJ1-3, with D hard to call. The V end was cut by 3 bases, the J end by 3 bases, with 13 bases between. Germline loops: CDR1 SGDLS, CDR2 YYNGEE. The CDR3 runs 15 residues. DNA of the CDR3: TGTGCCAGCAGCGCTGGGTCCGGTGGTGGAAACACCATATATTTT. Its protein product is CASSAGSGGGNTIYF. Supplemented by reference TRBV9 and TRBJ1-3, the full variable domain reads DSGVTQTPKHLITATGQRVTLRCSPRSGDLSVYWYQQSLDQGLQFLIQYYNGEERAKGNILERFSAQQFPDLHSELNLSSLELGDSALYFCASSAGSGGGNTIYFGEGSWLTVV.

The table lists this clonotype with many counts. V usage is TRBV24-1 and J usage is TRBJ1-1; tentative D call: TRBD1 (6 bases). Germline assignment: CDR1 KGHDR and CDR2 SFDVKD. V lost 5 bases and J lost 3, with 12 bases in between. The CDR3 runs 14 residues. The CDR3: CATSVAGADTEAFF. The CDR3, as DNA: TGTGCCACCAGTGTGGCAGGGGCGGACACTGAAGCTTTCTTT.

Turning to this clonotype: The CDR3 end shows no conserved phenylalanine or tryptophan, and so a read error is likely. CDR3 coding DNA: TGCAGTGCTAGGACATTTCCCAATATGAACACTGAAGCTTTCTGT. Translating gives CSARTFPNMNTEAFC. The gene calls are TRBV20-1 and TRBJ1-1; D gene uncertain. Per the germline V gene, CDR1 is DFQATT and CDR2 is SNEGSKA (reference sequence). V was cut by 3 bases and J by 0 bases, with 14 bases left in between. This CDR3 has 15 amino acids.

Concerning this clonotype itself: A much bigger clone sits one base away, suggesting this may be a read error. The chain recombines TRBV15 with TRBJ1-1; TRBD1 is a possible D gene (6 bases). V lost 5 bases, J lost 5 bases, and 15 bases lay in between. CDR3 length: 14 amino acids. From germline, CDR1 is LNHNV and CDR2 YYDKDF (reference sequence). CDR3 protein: CATSARTEWTEAFF. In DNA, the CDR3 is TGTGCCACCAGCGCTCGGACAGAGTGGACTGAAGCTTTCTTT.

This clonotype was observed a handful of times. The CDR3, as DNA: TGTGCCAGCAGTTTATACGGGGGAACCGACTCTGGGGCCAACGTCCTGACTTTC. This encodes CASSLYGGTDSGANVLTF. This chain joins TRBV27 and TRBJ2-6, with D possibly being TRBD2 (6 bases). The V end was cut by 1 base, the J end by 0 bases, with 13 bases between. This CDR3 is built from 18 residues. CDR1 and CDR2 (germline): MNHEY, SMNVEV (reference sequence).

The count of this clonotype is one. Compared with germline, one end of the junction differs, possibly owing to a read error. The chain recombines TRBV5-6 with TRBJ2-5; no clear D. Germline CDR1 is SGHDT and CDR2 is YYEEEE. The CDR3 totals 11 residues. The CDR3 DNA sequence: TGTGCCGGCAGCTTGGCGGAGACCCAGTACTTC. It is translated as CAGSLAETQYF.

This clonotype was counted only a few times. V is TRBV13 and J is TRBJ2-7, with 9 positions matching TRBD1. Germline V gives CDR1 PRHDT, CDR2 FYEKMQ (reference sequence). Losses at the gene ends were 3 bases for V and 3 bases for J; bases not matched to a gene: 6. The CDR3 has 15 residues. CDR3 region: CASSLAGTGIYEQYF. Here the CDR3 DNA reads TGTGCCAGCAGCTTGGCCGGGACAGGGATCTACGAGCAGTACTTC.

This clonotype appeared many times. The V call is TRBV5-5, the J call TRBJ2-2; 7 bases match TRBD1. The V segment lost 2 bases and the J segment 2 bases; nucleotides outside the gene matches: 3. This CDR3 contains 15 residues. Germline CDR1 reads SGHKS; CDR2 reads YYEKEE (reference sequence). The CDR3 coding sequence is TGTGCCAGCAGCTTCGGGACAGAAAACACCGGGGAGCTGTTTTTT. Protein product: CASSFGTENTGELFF.

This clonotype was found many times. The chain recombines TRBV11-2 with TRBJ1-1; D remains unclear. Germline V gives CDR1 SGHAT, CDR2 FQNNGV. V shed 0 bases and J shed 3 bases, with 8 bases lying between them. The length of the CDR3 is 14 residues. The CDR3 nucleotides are TGTGCCAGCAGCTTAGATGCACCCTACACTGAAGCTTTCTTT. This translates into CASSLDAPYTEAFF.

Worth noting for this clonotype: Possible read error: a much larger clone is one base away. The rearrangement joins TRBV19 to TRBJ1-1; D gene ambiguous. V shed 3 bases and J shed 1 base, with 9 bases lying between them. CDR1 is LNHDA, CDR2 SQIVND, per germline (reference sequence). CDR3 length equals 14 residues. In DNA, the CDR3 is TGTGCCAGTAGTATCGTGAGTTCGAACACTGAAGCTTTCTTT. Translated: CASSIVSSNTEAFF.

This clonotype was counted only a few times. The CDR3 region has the DNA TGTGCCAGTAGTATTTTACATAGCTCGAACACTGAAGCTTTCTTT. The encoded protein is CASSILHSSNTEAFF. This rearrangement joins TRBV19 to TRBJ1-1; D is ambiguous. The V and J ends lost 3 bases and 1 base respectively, with 12 bases between them. Germline loops: CDR1 LNHDA, CDR2 SQIVND (reference sequence). This CDR3 contains 15 residues.

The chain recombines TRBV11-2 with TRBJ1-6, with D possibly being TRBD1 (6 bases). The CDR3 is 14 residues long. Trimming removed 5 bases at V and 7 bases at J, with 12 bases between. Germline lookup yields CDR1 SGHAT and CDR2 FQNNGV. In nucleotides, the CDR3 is TGTGCCAGCAGCACCAGGGGTGGAAATTCACCCCTCCACTTT. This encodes CASSTRGGNSPLHF.

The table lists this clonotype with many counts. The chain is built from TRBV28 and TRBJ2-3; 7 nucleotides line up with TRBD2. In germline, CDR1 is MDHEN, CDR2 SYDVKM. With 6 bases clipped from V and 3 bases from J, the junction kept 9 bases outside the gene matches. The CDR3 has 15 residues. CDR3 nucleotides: TGTGCCAGCAGCTTAGGGGCGGGGGTAACAGATACGCAGTATTTT. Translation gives CASSLGAGVTDTQYF.

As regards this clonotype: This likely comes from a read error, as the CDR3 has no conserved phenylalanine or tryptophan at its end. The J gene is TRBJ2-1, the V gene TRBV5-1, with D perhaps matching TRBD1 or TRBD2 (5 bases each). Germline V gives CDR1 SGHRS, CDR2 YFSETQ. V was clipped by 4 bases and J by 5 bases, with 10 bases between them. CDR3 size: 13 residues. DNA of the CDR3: TGCGCCAGCAGCCGGGACGGCAACAATGAGCAGTTCCTC. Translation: CASSRDGNNEQFL.

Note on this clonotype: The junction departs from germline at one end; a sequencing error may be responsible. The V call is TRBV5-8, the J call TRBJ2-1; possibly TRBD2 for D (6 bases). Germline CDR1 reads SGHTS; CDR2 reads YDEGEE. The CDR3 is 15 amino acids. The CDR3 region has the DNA TGTGCCGGCAGCCCAGGCCTAGCGTTCTACAATGAGCAGTTCTTC. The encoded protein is CAGSPGLAFYNEQFF.

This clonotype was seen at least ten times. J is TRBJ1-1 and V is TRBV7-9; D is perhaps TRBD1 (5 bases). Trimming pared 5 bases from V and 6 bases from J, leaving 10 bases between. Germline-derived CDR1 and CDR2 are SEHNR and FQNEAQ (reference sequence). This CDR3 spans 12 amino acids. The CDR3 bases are TGTGCCAGCAGCCCACCGGGGCCTGAAGCTTTCTTT. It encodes CASSPPGPEAFF.